This passage covers 10 T cell receptor beta chains from one sample sequenced in a study of siplizumab effects on memory and regulatory T cells. Sequencing used immunoSEQ multiplex PCR; TCRdb keeps in-frame clones, though not all of them. The sample lists 100,000 or so clones; around 92% were seen once. The sample was CD4+ T cells sorted from blood. The receptors derive from a human donor in good health. Some clones in this sample may be carry-over from other donors' samples.

CDR3 sequence: CASSEGTGNRQETQYF. CDR3 nucleotides: TGTGCCAGCAGTGAAGGGACAGGGAATCGCCAAGAGACCCAGTACTTC. The rearrangement joins TRBV25-1 to TRBJ2-5; 9 nucleotides agree with TRBD1. In germline, CDR1 is MGHDK, CDR2 SYGVNS. The CDR3 loop spans 16 amino acids. V shed 2 bases, J shed 1 base, and the junction held 5 bases outside the gene matches.

This sequence joins TRBV21-1 and TRBJ2-5; the D segment call TRBD1 is taken from the table without a DNA check. TRBV21-1 is an annotated pseudogene. The CDR3 totals 17 residues. The CDR3 region has the DNA TGTGCCAGCAGCAAAGCTGGAGGGACAGGGGTACAAGAGACCCAGTACTTC. Its protein product is CASSKAGGTGVQETQYF.

V gene TRBV5-1 combines with J gene TRBJ2-5; TRBD1 matches at 9 bases. CDR1 and CDR2 from the germline V gene are SGHRS and YFSETQ. The V and J ends lost 4 bases and 1 base, in that order; junction bases with no gene match: 14. The CDR3 extends over 18 amino acids. The CDR3 region is CASSPGPSGQGVQETQYF. The CDR3 DNA sequence: TGCGCCAGCAGCCCCGGTCCTTCGGGACAGGGCGTCCAAGAGACCCAGTACTTC. Using reference TRBV5-1 and TRBJ2-5 for the parts outside the CDR3, the full variable domain is KAGVTQTPRYLIKTRGQQVTLSCSPISGHRSVSWYQQTPGQGLQFLFEYFSETQRNKGNFPGRFSGRQFSNSRSEMNVSTLELGDSALYLCASSPGPSGQGVQETQYFGPGTRLLVL.

This chain joins TRBV10-3 and TRBJ2-2, with D possibly matching TRBD1 (5 bases). The CDR3 has 16 residues. In germline, CDR1 is ENHRY, CDR2 SYGVKD. Deletions cut 3 bases from V and 4 bases from J, with 15 bases between. CDR3 amino acids: CAISDRQGAGTGELFF. In nucleotides, the CDR3 is TGTGCCATCAGTGACCGTCAGGGCGCTGGCACCGGGGAGCTGTTTTTT.

V gene TRBV2 combines with J gene TRBJ2-2; D uncertain. CDR1 and CDR2 from the germline V gene are SNHLY and FYNNEI. The ends were cut back, 5 bases at V and 6 bases at J, with 10 bases in the middle. The CDR3 totals 13 residues. For the CDR3, the DNA is TGTGCCAGCAGTATTGAGCAGCCCGGGGAGCTGTTTTTT. Encoded protein: CASSIEQPGELFF.

The gene calls are TRBV13 and TRBJ2-1; no definite D call. The germline V gene has CDR1 PRHDT and CDR2 FYEKMQ (reference sequence). This CDR3 contains 13 residues. Trimming took off 6 bases at V and 7 bases at J, with 13 bases between the two ends. The CDR3 nucleotides are TGTGCCAGCAGACGTAGTGGAATAAATGAGCAGTTCTTC. Translating gives CASRRSGINEQFF.

V and J are TRBV5-1 and TRBJ1-1, with D maybe TRBD1 (6 bases). Trimming left V 6 bases short and J 4 bases short, with 19 bases between. CDR1 is SGHRS, CDR2 YFSETQ, per germline. This CDR3 comprises 15 residues. CDR3 protein: CASTLRLSGATEAFF. The CDR3 region has the DNA TGCGCCAGCACCCTTCGACTCTCAGGGGCCACTGAAGCTTTCTTT.

Notes on this clone: The junction departs from the called germline gene at one end, perhaps through a read error. The rearrangement joins TRBV7-7 to TRBJ2-7, with TRBD1 matching 7 bases. The CDR3 contains 15 residues. Germline loops: CDR1 SSHAT, CDR2 FNYEAQ (reference sequence). Written as DNA, the CDR3 is TGTGCTAGCAGCTCCCGGCAGGGGGTTTCCTACGAGCAGTACTTC. Amino acids: CASSSRQGVSYEQYF.

The chain employs TRBV15 and TRBJ2-1; a weak D match, TRBD2 (6 bases). CDR3 length equals 14 residues. Trimming took off 0 bases at V and 9 bases at J, with 12 bases between the two ends. Germline lookup yields CDR1 LNHNV and CDR2 YYDKDF (reference sequence). CDR3 sequence reads: CATSRDGRDGEQFF. In DNA form, the CDR3 reads TGTGCCACCAGCAGAGATGGGCGGGACGGTGAGCAGTTCTTC.

V is TRBV5-1 and J is TRBJ1-1; D remains unclear. Between the trimmed V and J ends, which lost 8 bases and 10 bases, there was a span of 21 bases. CDR3 size: 13 residues. The germline gives CDR1 SGHRS, CDR2 YFSETQ. Here the CDR3 DNA reads TGCGCCAGGCCCCACGGAGGGCCTCCAGGAGCTTTCTTT. It codes for CARPHGGPPGAFF.